This T cell receptor (beta chain) was retrieved from a study of beta chain features in type 1 diabetes. This clone was detected only a few times. Every isolated RNA sample was fully reverse transcribed, so sequencing captured expressed TCRB transcripts. Libraries were prepared by immunoSEQ multiplex PCR; TCRdb keeps only in-frame clonotypes and omits some of them. The sample lists a few hundred thousand clones; roughly 9.6% were seen once. From germline, CDR1 is SGHTA and CDR2 FQGTGA. The CDR3 has 14 residues. V lost 2 bases and J lost 0, with 5 bases in between. The chain employs TRBV7-3 and TRBJ2-1; D not resolved. This receptor was obtained from a woman aged 25 to 45 in good health. The sequencing sample was made of naive CD4+ T cells from blood. The CDR3 bases are TGTGCCAGCAGCTTAGAGCACTCCTACAATGAGCAGTTCTTC. Protein sequence: CASSLEHSYNEQFF. The complete variable domain, with remaining parts taken from reference TRBV7-3 and TRBJ2-1, reads GAGVSQTPSNKVTEKGKYVELRCDPISGHTALYWYRQSLGQGPEFLIYFQGTGAADDSGLPNDRFFAVRPEGSVSTLKIQRTERGDSAVYLCASSLEHSYNEQFFGPGTRLTVL.